Detailed here is one T cell receptor beta chain. What it binds is unknown. Profiled with immunoSEQ multiplex PCR; TCRdb holds only in-frame clones, not every one. The sample includes about 460,000 clones, nearly 90% seen only once; the top ten take 1.5% to 2%. V was pared by 0 bases and J by 7 bases, with 7 bases between. Germline loops: CDR1 LGHNA, CDR2 YNFKEQ. The CDR3 has 12 residues. This entry is derived from a study of Ad26.COV2.S vaccination and SARS-CoV-2 variants. Study in general: Participants got Ad26.COV2.S intramuscularly, once or twice 56 days apart.

Regarding treatment: 19 received Ad26.COV2.S at low or high dose, single or two shots; 5 received placebo; per-sample allocation not given. Sampling was performed 63 days after the first vaccine or placebo injection. Adults aged 18-55 years in Boston included the donor. Overall study results and limits: Possibly, TCR breadth and depth analyses underestimated total T cell responses.

The chain recombines TRBV4-2 with TRBJ2-7, with no clear D. The specimen was peripheral blood, collected in a trial of Ad26.COV2.S vaccine versus placebo. The TCR was taken from a person between 18 and 60 years old who received the Ad26.COV2.S COVID-19 vaccine or a placebo. The DNA for the CDR3 is TGTGCCAGCAGCCAAGAGGGTCTAGAGCAGTACTTC. Translation gives CASSQEGLEQYF.